A selection of T cell receptor beta chains follows, all from one sample in a study of Ad26.COV2.S vaccination and SARS-CoV-2 variants. Only in-frame clones appear in the TCRdb table, and some are missing; sequencing was by immunoSEQ multiplex PCR. Of about 350,000 clones in the sample, about 91% were seen once. Sample: peripheral blood, taken after recovery from COVID-19. These receptors all come from a human donor who had recovered from COVID-19. Both conserved end residues are part of each CDR3. A D gene is named only where the DNA matches it firmly. Size is stated for part of the rows, as once, few or many counts, or as a class when the clone is expanded.

D	size	V	J	CDR3	DNA
TRBD1	NA	TRBV3-1/TRBV3-2	TRBJ1-5	CASSLSRGLQPQHF	TGTGCCAGCAGCCTGAGCAGGGGGCTTCAGCCCCAGCATTTT
TRBD1	NA	TRBV4-1	TRBJ1-2	CASSQVLGQALGGYTF	TGCGCCAGCAGCCAAGTCCTCGGACAGGCCCTGGGGGGCTACACCTTC
NA	NA	TRBV25-1	TRBJ1-3	CASSVGSGNTIYF	TGTGCCAGCAGTGTAGGGAGCGGAAACACCATATATTTT
TRBD1	NA	TRBV29-1	TRBJ2-7	CSVEADRENSYEQYF	TGCAGCGTTGAGGCCGACAGGGAAAACTCCTACGAGCAGTACTTC
NA	NA	TRBV27	TRBJ1-2	CASASNYGYTF	TGTGCCAGCGCGAGTAACTATGGCTACACCTTC
NA	NA	TRBV5-6	TRBJ1-2	CASSFTTSWFSYGYTF	TGTGCCAGCAGCTTTACGACGAGTTGGTTTAGCTATGGCTACACCTTC
NA	NA	TRBV1	TRBJ1-5	CTSSLDRGGPHNQPQHF	TGCACCAGCAGCTTGGACAGGGGAGGACCCCACAATCAGCCCCAGCATTTT
TRBD1	NA	TRBV7-9	TRBJ1-2	CASSPGTVNYGYTF	TGTGCCAGCAGCCCTGGGACAGTCAACTATGGCTACACCTTC
TRBD2	NA	TRBV23-1	TRBJ2-3	CASSQSSGGRGTDTQYF	TGCGCCAGCAGTCAATCGAGCGGGGGCAGAGGCACAGATACGCAGTATTTT
NA	NA	TRBV7-8	TRBJ1-5	CASSLLESDQPQHF	TGTGCCAGCAGCTTATTGGAGTCCGATCAGCCCCAGCATTTT
NA	once	TRBV21-1	TRBJ2-7	CASSARQGWEQYF	TGTGCCAGCAGCGCCCGGCAGGGGTGGGAGCAGTACTTC
NA	once	TRBV11-3	TRBJ2-1	CASSLGLGRSNEQFF	TGTGCCAGCAGCTTAGGGCTAGGTCGTTCCAATGAGCAGTTCTTC
TRBD1	NA	TRBV19	TRBJ1-1	CASTLGTVNTEAFF	TGTGCCAGTACCCTTGGGACAGTCAACACTGAAGCTTTCTTT
NA	NA	TRBV2	TRBJ1-1	CASRVDHGERDEAFF	TGTGCCAGCAGGGTGGACCATGGGGAAAGGGATGAAGCTTTCTTT
NA	NA	TRBV5-1	TRBJ1-3	CASSLAGTRGNTIYF	TGCGCCAGCAGCTTGGCCGGGACACGGGGAAACACCATATATTTT
TRBD1	NA	TRBV6-5	TRBJ1-2	CASSRTGLNYGYTF	TGTGCCAGCAGTCGGACAGGGTTAAACTATGGCTACACCTTC
NA	NA	TRBV12-5	TRBJ1-2	CASGLYLGDGYTF	TGTGCTAGTGGTTTGTATTTGGGGGATGGCTACACCTTC
NA	NA	TRBV25-1	TRBJ2-2	CATSPTAPNTGELFF	TGTGCCACTTCGCCGACGGCCCCGAACACCGGGGAGCTGTTTTTT
TRBD2	NA	TRBV27	TRBJ2-7	CASSLASGISYEQYF	TGTGCCAGCAGTTTAGCTAGCGGGATCTCCTACGAGCAGTACTTC
NA	once	TRBV11-2	TRBJ1-1	CASSLKTPNTEAFF	TGTGCCAGCAGCCTAAAAACACCGAACACTGAAGCTTTCTTT
NA	many	TRBV14	TRBJ1-5	CASSAEGRGQPQHF	TGTGCCAGCAGCGCCGAGGGCAGAGGTCAGCCCCAGCATTTT
NA	once	TRBV18	TRBJ2-7	CASSPQHSGPSHGEQYF	TGTGCCAGCTCACCACAGCACTCAGGGCCCTCTCATGGGGAGCAGTACTTC
NA	NA	TRBV4-1	TRBJ2-3	CASSQGEQYLTDTQYF	TGCGCCAGCAGCCAAGGGGAACAGTATCTCACAGATACGCAGTATTTT
NA	NA	TRBV6-5	TRBJ1-1	CASSYEGRTEAFF	TGTGCCAGCAGTTACGAGGGGAGGACTGAAGCTTTCTTT
TRBD2	NA	TRBV7-9	TRBJ2-7	CASSLDRRGRAYEQYF	TGTGCCAGCAGCTTAGATAGGAGAGGGAGGGCCTACGAGCAGTACTTC
NA	NA	TRBV29-1	TRBJ2-5	CSVESRGEPQETQYF	TGCAGCGTTGAGAGCAGGGGGGAACCTCAAGAGACCCAGTACTTC
TRBD1	NA	TRBV19	TRBJ2-5	CASSIIGQGWETQYF	TGTGCCAGTAGTATTATCGGACAGGGTTGGGAGACCCAGTACTTC
TRBD2	NA	TRBV7-2	TRBJ2-1	CASSLESGVLAVADEQFF	TGTGCCAGCAGCTTAGAGTCCGGGGTCCTAGCGGTGGCGGATGAGCAGTTCTTC
NA	once	TRBV19	TRBJ2-3	CASSWTVTDTQYF	TGTGCCAGTAGTTGGACGGTCACAGATACGCAGTATTTT
NA	NA	TRBV19	TRBJ1-1	CASSRRTDQNTEAFF	TGTGCCAGTAGTAGACGAACGGACCAGAACACTGAAGCTTTCTTT
TRBD1	once	TRBV7-9	TRBJ2-5	CASSSPDRDQETQYF	TGTGCCAGCAGCTCACCGGACAGGGACCAAGAGACCCAGTACTTC
TRBD1	NA	TRBV5-1	TRBJ1-4	CASSLAGTDPGGGKLFF	TGCGCCAGCAGCTTGGCGGGGACAGACCCGGGAGGGGGAAAACTGTTTTTT
NA	NA	TRBV5-1	TRBJ1-1	CASSFQPGAEAFF	TGCGCCAGCAGCTTTCAGCCCGGGGCTGAAGCTTTCTTT
TRBD1	NA	TRBV9	TRBJ2-3	CASSARQGSTDTQYF	TGTGCCAGCAGCGCCCGACAGGGGTCGACAGATACGCAGTATTTT
NA	NA	TRBV7-9	TRBJ1-3	CASSGGRQSSGNTIYF	TGTGCCAGCAGCGGGGGCAGGCAGAGCTCTGGAAACACCATATATTTT
NA	NA	TRBV6-6	TRBJ2-1	CASTLFSGARAYEQFF	TGTGCCAGCACCTTGTTTTCGGGGGCCCGGGCCTATGAGCAGTTCTTC
NA	NA	TRBV7-8	TRBJ1-3	CASSTRDTISGNTIYF	TGTGCCAGCAGCACCAGGGACACTATCTCTGGAAACACCATATATTTT
NA	NA	TRBV3-1/TRBV3-2	TRBJ1-1	CASSQWLAPEAFF	TGTGCCAGCAGCCAATGGCTCGCGCCGGAAGCTTTCTTT
NA	few	TRBV3-1/TRBV3-2	TRBJ2-7	CASSQDWVGYEQYF	TGTGCCAGCAGCCAAGATTGGGTCGGCTACGAGCAGTACTTC
TRBD1	NA	TRBV4-2	TRBJ1-2	CASSRDRANYGYTF	TGTGCCAGCAGCCGGGACAGGGCGAACTATGGCTACACCTTC
NA	once	TRBV5-1	TRBJ2-1	CASSWLDGINEQFF	TGCGCCAGCAGCTGGCTGGACGGAATCAATGAGCAGTTCTTC
NA	NA	TRBV5-1	TRBJ2-7	CASSLAGFSYEQYF	TGCGCCAGCAGCTTGGCAGGGTTCTCCTACGAGCAGTACTTC
NA	NA	TRBV25-1	TRBJ1-5	CASRQGSNQPQHF	TGTGCCAGCAGACAGGGTTCCAATCAGCCCCAGCATTTT
NA	NA	TRBV4-1	TRBJ1-4	CASSRGAELFF	TGCGCCAGCAGCCGGGGGGCTGAACTGTTTTTT
NA	NA	TRBV28	TRBJ1-6	CASSFVGGLSSPLHF	TGTGCCAGCAGTTTTGTCGGGGGGCTTAGTTCACCCCTCCACTTT
NA	NA	TRBV19	TRBJ2-7	CASSPGASYEQYF	TGTGCCAGTAGCCCTGGGGCCTCCTACGAGCAGTACTTC
NA	NA	TRBV10-3	TRBJ2-3	CAISESRSTGDTQYF	TGTGCCATCAGTGAGTCGAGGTCCACGGGGGATACGCAGTATTTT
TRBD1	NA	TRBV3-1/TRBV3-2	TRBJ2-5	CAPPDRGQTQYF	TGTGCCCCCCCGGACAGGGGACAGACCCAGTACTTC
TRBD1	NA	TRBV10-1	TRBJ2-2	CASSGQGTPGELFF	TGCGCCAGCAGTGGACAGGGTACACCCGGGGAGCTGTTTTTT
NA	NA	TRBV4-1	TRBJ1-2	CASSQDLVAEVYGYTF	TGCGCCAGCAGCCAAGATTTGGTTGCCGAGGTCTATGGCTACACCTTC
TRBD1	NA	TRBV6-1	TRBJ1-5	CASSERDREPQHF	TGTGCCAGCAGTGAACGGGACAGGGAGCCCCAGCATTTT
TRBD2	NA	TRBV3-1/TRBV3-2	TRBJ2-2	CASRPGLAGPGGELFF	TGTGCCAGCAGACCGGGACTAGCGGGGCCCGGTGGGGAGCTGTTTTTT